This T cell receptor beta chain is from a study of post-analysis software for immune sequencing data. In the study overall: Relapsing-remitting, secondary progressive and progressive-relapsing multiple sclerosis were all included among the disease courses.

Study-wide points: In patients, TRBV5-6, TRBV5-1 and TRBV20-1 belonged to several TRBV segments found more frequently than in controls. Strong same-batch co-clustering of samples appeared with F measure clustering. Controls had significantly higher normalized Chao1 diversity than multiple sclerosis patients.

Each TCR beta cDNA library carried unique molecular identifiers. Starting from approximately 0.95 to 9.8 million T cells, the study yielded about 490,000 cDNA molecules. TCRdb passed the PCR reads through MiXCR, listing each CDR3 protein once. Found here are roughly 600,000 distinct CDR3 sequences, roughly two fifths of them singletons; the top ten hold roughly 1.8%. This CDR3 has 14 amino acids. Trimming shortened V by 0 bases and J by 4 bases, and 10 bases separated the two germline ends. In germline, CDR1 is GTSNPN, CDR2 SVGIG (reference sequence). The table lists this clonotype with a count of one. Its antigen is currently unknown.

The specimen was blood. The sequence derives from a girl between 5 and 17 years old with multiple sclerosis. V usage is TRBV30 and J usage is TRBJ1-5; D gene ambiguous. The CDR3 nucleotides read TGTGCCTGGAGTGTAGGCACTGTGAATCAGCCCCAGCATTTT. This encodes CAWSVGTVNQPQHF.